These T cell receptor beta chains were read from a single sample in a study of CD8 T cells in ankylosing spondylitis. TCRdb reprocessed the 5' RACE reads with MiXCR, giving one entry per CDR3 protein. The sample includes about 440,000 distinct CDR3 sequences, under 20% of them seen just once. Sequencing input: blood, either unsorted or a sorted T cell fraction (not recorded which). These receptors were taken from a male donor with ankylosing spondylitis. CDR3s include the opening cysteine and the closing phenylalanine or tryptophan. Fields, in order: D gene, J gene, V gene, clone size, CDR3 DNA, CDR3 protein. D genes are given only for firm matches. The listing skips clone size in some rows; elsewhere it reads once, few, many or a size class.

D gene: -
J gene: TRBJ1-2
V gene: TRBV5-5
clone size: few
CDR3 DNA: TGTGCCAGCAGCCACCGCGGGGTTGGCTATGGCTACACCTTC
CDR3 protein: CASSHRGVGYGYTF

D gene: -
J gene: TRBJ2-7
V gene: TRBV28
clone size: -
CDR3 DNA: TGTGCCAGCAGTTTCGCAGGGGGGCAGAACGAGCAGTACTTC
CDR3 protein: CASSFAGGQNEQYF

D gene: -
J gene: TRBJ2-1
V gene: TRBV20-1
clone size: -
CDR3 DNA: TGCAGTGCCCGTCGGTGGAATGAGCAGTTCTTC
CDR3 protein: CSARRWNEQFF

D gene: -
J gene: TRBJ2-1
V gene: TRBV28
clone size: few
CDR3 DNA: TGTGCCAGCAGTTTAAGGGCAGGGCGCGATGAGCAGTTCTTC
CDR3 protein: CASSLRAGRDEQFF

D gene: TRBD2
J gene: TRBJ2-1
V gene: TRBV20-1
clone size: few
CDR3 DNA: TGCAGTGCTAGAGTAGCTCGGGCTAGCGGGGCTAGCTCCTACAATGAGCAGTTCTTC
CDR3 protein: CSARVARASGASSYNEQFF

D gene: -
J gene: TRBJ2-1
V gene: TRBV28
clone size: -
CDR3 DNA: TGTGCCAGCAGTTTTCCCCGGGGAGGGGGCGTATACAATGAGCAGTTCTTC
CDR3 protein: CASSFPRGGGVYNEQFF

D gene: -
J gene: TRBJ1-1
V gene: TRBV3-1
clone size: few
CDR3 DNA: TGTGCCAGCAGCCCAAATCCGAGTATGAACACTGAAGCTTTCTTT
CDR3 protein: CASSPNPSMNTEAFF

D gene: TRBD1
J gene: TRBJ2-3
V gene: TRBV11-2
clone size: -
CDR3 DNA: TGTGCCAGCAGCCGGACAGGGACCCCAGATACGCAGTATTTT
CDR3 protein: CASSRTGTPDTQYF

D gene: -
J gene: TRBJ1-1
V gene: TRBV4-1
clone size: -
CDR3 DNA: TGCGCCAGCAGCCCAGAAGGGTCGTGGCCGGGGCGCACTGAAGCTTTCTTT
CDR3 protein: CASSPEGSWPGRTEAFF

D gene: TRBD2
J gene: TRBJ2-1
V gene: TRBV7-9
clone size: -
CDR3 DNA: TGTGCCAGCAGCTTAGGTGCCGGGGGACTAGCGGGAAACTACAATGAGCAGTTCTTC
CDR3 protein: CASSLGAGGLAGNYNEQFF